The 29 T cell receptor beta chains listed next were all sequenced from one sample in a study of Ad26.COV2.S vaccination and SARS-CoV-2 variants. Profiling relied on immunoSEQ multiplex PCR, and the TCRdb table lists in-frame clones only, not all of them. Of about 180,000 clones in the sample, approximately 88% were seen once. This specimen was peripheral blood, taken after recovery from COVID-19. These receptor sequences come from a human donor who had recovered from COVID-19.

The V gene is TRBV9, the J gene TRBJ2-3; 7 bases fit TRBD1. V was clipped by 4 bases and J by 7 bases; unmatched bases: 12. The CDR3 spans 15 residues. Germline loops: CDR1 SGDLS, CDR2 YYNGEE. DNA for the CDR3: TGTGCCAGCAGCCCCCTCTCGCAGGGGGAAAATACGCAGTATTTT. Its protein product is CASSPLSQGENTQYF.

This chain uses TRBV5-1 with TRBJ1-6; 8 nucleotides line up with TRBD1. The germline V gene has CDR1 SGHRS and CDR2 YFSETQ. This CDR3 comprises 15 residues. Germline trimming cut 4 bases from V and 7 bases from J; bases unmatched to any gene: 7. The CDR3 sequence is CASSEGQGPNSPLHF. The DNA for the CDR3 is TGCGCCAGCAGCGAAGGACAGGGTCCCAATTCACCCCTCCACTTT.

This clone occurred once. The rearrangement joins TRBV7-2 to TRBJ1-2, with TRBD1 matching 9 bases. The germline V gene encodes CDR1 SGHTA and CDR2 FQGNSA. The CDR3 extends over 14 amino acids. The junction had 6 bases not matched to a gene; V was cut back by 3 bases and J by 7 bases. The CDR3, as DNA: TGTGCCAGCAGCTTGGGGACAGGGAACGGTGGCTACACCTTC. Its protein product is CASSLGTGNGGYTF.

The chain carries TRBV19 and TRBJ2-1, with 11 bases that match TRBD2. Per germline, CDR1 LNHDA and CDR2 SQIVND (reference sequence). With V trimmed by 5 bases and J by 3 bases, 3 bases remained unmatched. The CDR3 is made up of 15 amino acids. CDR3 sequence: CASSLAGGLYNEQFF. DNA of the CDR3: TGTGCCAGTAGTTTAGCGGGGGGGCTCTACAATGAGCAGTTCTTC.

The chain combines TRBV7-8 with TRBJ2-3, with unresolved D. The CDR3 runs 13 residues. Germline V gene data show CDR1 as SGHVS and CDR2 as FQNEAQ. The germline V and J ends were trimmed by 5 bases and 9 bases, with 15 bases remaining between them. The CDR3: CASSPRGLLTQYF. CDR3 sequence (DNA): TGTGCCAGCAGCCCGCGAGGATTGCTAACGCAGTATTTT.

V and J are TRBV5-6 and TRBJ1-1; 9 positions match TRBD1. CDR3 length: 14 amino acids. The germline V gene encodes CDR1 SGHDT and CDR2 YYEEEE. Germline trimming cut 4 bases from V and 4 bases from J; bases unmatched to any gene: 5. The CDR3 region has the DNA TGTGCCAGCAGCAGCCGGGACAGGGTCACTGAAGCTTTCTTT. It codes for CASSSRDRVTEAFF. Together with reference TRBV5-6 and TRBJ1-1, the CDR3 gives the full variable domain: DAGVTQSPTHLIKTRGQQVTLRCSPKSGHDTVSWYQQALGQGPQFIFQYYEEEERQRGNFPDRFSGHQFPNYSSELNVNALLLGDSALYLCASSSRDRVTEAFFGQGTRLTVV.

CDR3 in DNA: TGTGCCAGCAGTGTTGGGACTAATGGCTACACCTTC. Translation gives CASSVGTNGYTF. The chain has TRBV2 and TRBJ1-2; D is perhaps TRBD1 (5 bases). V dropped 4 bases and J dropped 6 bases, with 9 bases sitting between them. CDR3 size: 12 residues. From germline, CDR1 is SNHLY and CDR2 FYNNEI.

CDR3 in amino acids: CAWRYKGLAGVTEQFF. Here the CDR3 DNA reads TGTGCCTGGAGATATAAGGGACTAGCGGGAGTGACTGAGCAGTTCTTC. The chain joins TRBV30 to TRBJ2-1; TRBD2 matches 14 bases. With 3 bases clipped from V and 9 bases from J, the junction kept 10 bases outside the gene matches. The V gene's germline CDR1 is GTSNPN and CDR2 SVGIG (reference sequence). The CDR3 is 16 amino acids.

The gene calls are TRBV7-7 and TRBJ2-2; 7 bases line up with TRBD1. The CDR3 contains 15 residues. Germline CDR1 and CDR2: SSHAT and FNYEAQ (reference sequence). Here the CDR3 reads CASSPQRGRTGELFF. CDR3 DNA sequence: TGTGCTAGCTCCCCCCAAAGGGGGCGCACCGGGGAGCTGTTTTTT.

V usage is TRBV5-4 and J usage is TRBJ2-5; the D is unclear. This CDR3 comprises 13 residues. V dropped 5 bases and J dropped 2 bases, with 10 bases sitting between them. Looked up from germline, CDR1 is SGHNT and CDR2 is YYREEE (reference sequence). The CDR3 DNA reads TGTGCCAGCAGACCGGCGGTGCAAGAGACCCAGTACTTC. This sequence encodes CASRPAVQETQYF.

The rearrangement joins TRBV19 to TRBJ1-4; possible D gene TRBD1, 6 bases. This CDR3 has 15 residues. V was cut by 0 bases and J by 8 bases, with 13 bases left in between. Germline CDR1 is LNHDA and CDR2 is SQIVND (reference sequence). The CDR3 DNA sequence: TGTGCCAGTAGTATAGACGCGGGGGCGCGGGAAAAACTGTTTTTT. The encoded protein is CASSIDAGAREKLFF. The entire variable domain, with the rest obtained from reference TRBV19 and TRBJ1-4, is as follows: DGGITQSPKYLFRKEGQNVTLSCEQNLNHDAMYWYRQDPGQGLRLIYYSQIVNDFQKGDIAEGYSVSREKKESFPLTVTSAQKNPTAFYLCASSIDAGAREKLFFGSGTQLSVL.

The V call is TRBV7-2, the J call TRBJ2-7; 8 nucleotides match TRBD2. This CDR3 is 15 amino acids long. Germline V CDR1 and CDR2: SGHTA, FQGNSA. The J segment lost 0 bases and the V segment lost 1 base, leaving 2 bases of the junction unmatched. The CDR3 DNA reads as TGTGCCAGCAGCTTAGTAGCGGGGAGCTCCTACGAGCAGTACTTC. It codes for CASSLVAGSSYEQYF.

This chain connects TRBV4-1 to TRBJ2-3; 7 bases map to TRBD2. This CDR3 comprises 16 residues. CDR1 is MGHRA, CDR2 YSYEKL, per germline. The V and J ends lost 3 bases and 7 bases, in that order; junction bases with no gene match: 13. The CDR3 here is CASSQALGGSWYTQYF. In nucleotides, the CDR3 is TGCGCCAGCAGCCAGGCCCTCGGGGGGTCCTGGTATACGCAGTATTTT.

The chain carries TRBV28 and TRBJ2-5; D is tentatively TRBD1 or TRBD2 (6 bases each). Trimming took off 6 bases at V and 5 bases at J, with 16 bases between the two ends. Germline V gives CDR1 MDHEN, CDR2 SYDVKM. The length of the CDR3 is 14 residues. The CDR3 region has the DNA TGTGCCAGCAGCCTTGGAGGGGGAGGCGAGACCCAGTACTTC. Residues: CASSLGGGGETQYF.

The rearrangement joins TRBV4-2 to TRBJ2-7; 7 bases match TRBD2. Looked up from germline, CDR1 is LGHNA and CDR2 is YNFKEQ. Losses at the gene ends were 5 bases for V and 4 bases for J; bases not matched to a gene: 11. The CDR3 sequence is 15 residues long. This CDR3 is CASSADLGRVYEQYF. CDR3 DNA: TGTGCCAGCAGCGCAGATCTGGGGAGGGTTTACGAGCAGTACTTC.

This chain connects TRBV7-3 to TRBJ1-3; no reliable D call. V was trimmed by 5 bases and J by 0 bases, leaving 11 bases between them. This CDR3 contains 15 residues. In germline, CDR1 is SGHTA, CDR2 FQGTGA. CDR3 sequence reads: CASSRGLGSGNTIYF. The DNA for the CDR3 is TGTGCCAGCAGCCGTGGACTGGGCTCTGGAAACACCATATATTTT.

The chain recombines TRBV18 with TRBJ1-2, with D maybe TRBD1 (6 bases). The germline gives CDR1 KGHSH, CDR2 LQKENI. Trimming pared 3 bases from V and 1 base from J, leaving 12 bases between. The CDR3 sequence is 15 residues long. In nucleotides, the CDR3 is TGTGCCAGCTCACCGAAGACAGGTATTAACTATGGCTACACCTTC. It is translated as CASSPKTGINYGYTF.

The rearrangement joins TRBV6-1 to TRBJ2-7; TRBD1 agrees at 7 bases. The CDR3 has 15 amino acids. Germline loops: CDR1 MNHNS, CDR2 SASEGT. V shed 4 bases, J shed 4 bases, and the junction held 10 bases outside the gene matches. DNA of the CDR3: TGTGCCAGCAGTGCAGCGACATCAGGGGGATACGAGCAGTACTTC. This encodes CASSAATSGGYEQYF.

The chain combines TRBV21-1 with TRBJ1-1. TRBV21-1 constitutes a pseudogene. This CDR3 is built from 20 residues. The CDR3 reads CASRYFMRTNKNTEAFVAFF. The CDR3 DNA is TGTGCCAGCAGATATTTTATGAGGACGAATAAGAACACTGAAGCTTTTGTAGCTTTCTTT.

The rearrangement joins TRBV29-1 to TRBJ2-3, with D maybe TRBD1 (6 bases). From germline, CDR1 is SQVTM and CDR2 ANQGSEA. This CDR3 region has 13 residues. The CDR3 sequence: CSLTGAYTDTQYF. The CDR3 DNA follows: TGCAGTTTGACAGGCGCCTACACAGATACGCAGTATTTT.

The chain combines TRBV5-1 with TRBJ2-1; 7 bases align to TRBD1. The CDR3 spans 16 residues. From germline, CDR1 is SGHRS and CDR2 YFSETQ. After removal of 4 bases from V and 5 bases from J, the junction contained 12 bases not matched to a gene. CDR3 region: CASSPGKRTGHNEQFF. DNA of the CDR3: TGCGCCAGCAGCCCGGGTAAGAGGACAGGTCACAATGAGCAGTTCTTC. The full variable domain, in which reference TRBV5-1 and TRBJ2-1 provide the parts outside the CDR3, is KAGVTQTPRYLIKTRGQQVTLSCSPISGHRSVSWYQQTPGQGLQFLFEYFSETQRNKGNFPGRFSGRQFSNSRSEMNVSTLELGDSALYLCASSPGKRTGHNEQFFGPGTRLTVL.

This chain links TRBV6-6 with TRBJ1-1, with TRBD1 as a possible D gene (5 bases). V gave up 8 bases and J gave up 1 base, with 11 bases separating them. The CDR3 has 13 residues. Germline assignment: CDR1 MNHNY and CDR2 SVGAGI (reference sequence). In DNA, the CDR3 is TGTGCCAGCCACCCCGGGGGGAACACTGAAGCTTTCTTT. This codes for CASHPGGNTEAFF.

The chain links TRBV3-1 (or the pseudogene TRBV3-2) to TRBJ2-3, with D possibly being TRBD1 or TRBD2 (6 bases each). The CDR3 loop spans 15 amino acids. The germline V gene has CDR1 LGHDT and CDR2 YNNKEL (reference sequence). The V and J ends lost 3 bases and 3 bases respectively, with 13 bases between them. The CDR3 DNA is TGTGCCAGCAGCCAGGGGGGCAGGGTGACAGATACGCAGTATTTT. It translates to CASSQGGRVTDTQYF.

This clone appeared a few times. The CDR3 nucleotides read TGCGCCAGCAGGGAGGTTAGGGACAATGGTGACTACACCTTC. Translation gives CASREVRDNGDYTF. The gene calls are TRBV5-1 and TRBJ1-2; D might be TRBD1 (6 bases). Per the germline V gene, CDR1 is SGHRS and CDR2 is YFSETQ. The CDR3 covers 14 residues. V lost 5 bases, J lost 10 bases, and 21 bases lay in between.

Concerning this clone itself: One end of the junction is discordant with germline, which a read error may explain. The chain recombines TRBV5-6 with TRBJ2-2, with D tentatively TRBD2 (6 bases). Germline assignment: CDR1 SGHDT and CDR2 YYEEEE. The CDR3 is made up of 13 amino acids. The DNA for the CDR3 is TGTGCCAGCAGCTTTCCTTCTCTCGGGGGGCTGTTTTTT. Translated, it gives CASSFPSLGGLFF.

The J gene is TRBJ2-5, the V gene TRBV15; 7 bases map to TRBD1. Trimming at V came to 5 bases and at J to 5 bases, leaving 14 bases not matched to a gene. Germline CDR1 is LNHNV and CDR2 is YYDKDF (reference sequence). The CDR3 sequence is 16 residues long. CDR3 nucleotide sequence: TGTGCCACCAGCCCAACCGGAGACAGGGAAGCCGAGACCCAGTACTTC. Translated, it gives CATSPTGDREAETQYF.

The chain uses TRBV4-1 and TRBJ1-1; D is perhaps TRBD1 (5 bases). This CDR3 has 14 residues. Trimming removed 0 bases at V and 6 bases at J, with 11 bases between. Germline V lookup: CDR1 MGHRA, CDR2 YSYEKL. The CDR3 nucleotides are TGCGCCAGCAGCCAAGAAGCCATGGGGGCTGAAGCTTTCTTT. Protein: CASSQEAMGAEAFF.

The gene calls are TRBV5-1 and TRBJ2-7; tentatively, D is TRBD2 (6 bases). This CDR3 is 14 amino acids long. V was clipped by 0 bases and J by 4 bases, with 11 bases between them. Germline V lookup: CDR1 SGHRS, CDR2 YFSETQ. CDR3 nucleotide sequence: TGCGCCAGCAGCTTGGAGATAGGGAGGTACGAGCAGTACTTC. Its protein is CASSLEIGRYEQYF.

The rearrangement links TRBV5-1 to TRBJ2-3; 10 positions agree with TRBD1. V trimming: 3 bases; J trimming: 5 bases; junction bases outside the gene matches: 6. Germline V gene lookup returns CDR1 SGHRS and CDR2 YFSETQ. This CDR3 has 15 amino acids. CDR3 sequence: CASSWTGTGEDTQYF. The CDR3 nucleotides read TGCGCCAGCAGCTGGACCGGGACAGGGGAAGATACGCAGTATTTT.